This T cell receptor beta chain came from a study of blood T cell repertoires in COVID-19. About the study: The analysed material was cDNA or gDNA that came from T cells, B-cell-depleted T cells, or PBMCs.

Sequencing used immunoSEQ multiplex PCR; TCRdb keeps in-frame clones, though not all of them. The sample lists tens of thousands of clones, about 83% occurring once. The receptor was isolated from a man over 45 with acute or convalescent COVID-19. The sequenced material came from peripheral blood.

The CDR3 DNA is TGTGCCAGCTCACCACAAACGGGAGGGGGCTACGAGCAGTACTTC. Translating gives CASSPQTGGGYEQYF. The chain combines TRBV18 with TRBJ2-7; TRBD2 matches at 8 bases. Germline-derived CDR1 and CDR2 are KGHSH and LQKENI. The V segment lost 1 base and the J segment 3 bases; nucleotides outside the gene matches: 5. CDR3 length: 15 amino acids.